Presented here are 20 T cell receptor beta chains from one specimen sequenced in a study of cytomegalovirus exposure and HLA in healthy donors. Generated by immunoSEQ multiplex PCR, the TCRdb table keeps only in-frame clones and is missing some. The sample consists of 180,000 or so clones, about nine tenths of them appearing once. The material sequenced was PBMCs. The receptor source for this set is a man in his thirties or forties in good health and CMV-seropositive.

The rearrangement joins TRBV9 to TRBJ2-1; D ambiguous. V was trimmed by 0 bases and J by 8 bases, leaving 12 bases between them. Germline V lookup: CDR1 SGDLS, CDR2 YYNGEE. The CDR3 has 14 amino acids. The CDR3 DNA sequence: TGTGCCAGCAGCGTAGGCCTAGACGGTCATGAGCAGTTCTTC. Encoded protein: CASSVGLDGHEQFF.

J is TRBJ2-3 and V is TRBV25-1, with D hard to call. The CDR3 contains 15 residues. Germline CDR1 and CDR2: MGHDK and SYGVNS. Trimming removed 2 bases at V and 2 bases at J, with 11 bases between. CDR3 bases: TGTGCCAGCAGTGAAATGAACGGGCCCACAGATACGCAGTATTTT. It encodes CASSEMNGPTDTQYF.

This chain links TRBV10-2 with TRBJ2-3; TRBD1 is a possible D gene (6 bases). CDR1 and CDR2 from the germline V gene are WSHSY and SAAADI. CDR3 length: 15 residues. V was pared by 7 bases and J by 1 base, with 15 bases between. The CDR3 loop is CASNSRGIGTDTQYF. For the CDR3, the DNA is TGCGCCAGCAACAGCAGGGGTATTGGCACAGATACGCAGTATTTT.

The rearrangement joins TRBV6-5 to TRBJ1-2, with 11 bases identical to TRBD1. Trimming took 10 bases from V and 5 from J; bases not matched to a gene: 3. The germline V gene has CDR1 MNHEY and CDR2 SVGAGI. The CDR3 spans 12 residues. Here the CDR3 DNA reads TGTGCCACATGGGACAGGGGGTATGGCTACACCTTC. It is translated as CATWDRGYGYTF.

The chain employs TRBV6-1 and TRBJ2-6; D remains unclear. Germline lookup yields CDR1 MNHNS and CDR2 SASEGT. This CDR3 is 15 amino acids long. The germline V and J ends were trimmed by 1 base and 1 base, with 5 bases remaining between them. CDR3 residues: CASSEGGSGANVLTF. The CDR3 region has the DNA TGTGCCAGCAGTGAAGGGGGTTCTGGGGCCAACGTCCTGACTTTC.

The chain recombines TRBV28 with TRBJ1-1, with TRBD1 matching over 7 bases. CDR1 is MDHEN, CDR2 SYDVKM, per germline. The CDR3 has 14 residues. Unmatched junction bases numbered 7, after V lost 3 bases and J lost 6 bases. The CDR3 sequence: CASSFETGWPEAFF. Written as DNA, the CDR3 is TGTGCCAGCAGTTTCGAGACAGGGTGGCCTGAAGCTTTCTTT.

The chain uses TRBV6-5 and TRBJ2-6, with D unresolved. This CDR3 is 15 amino acids long. The germline gives CDR1 MNHEY, CDR2 SVGAGI. Trimming left V 6 bases short and J 0 bases short, with 9 bases between. In nucleotides, the CDR3 is TGTGCCAGCAGGCCAACGGGCTCTGGGGCCAACGTCCTGACTTTC. Protein: CASRPTGSGANVLTF.

This clone was observed a few times. This chain uses TRBV30 with TRBJ2-3, with 9 bases fitting TRBD2. The CDR3 sequence is 16 residues long. The V and J ends lost 2 bases and 2 bases, in that order; junction bases with no gene match: 8. The germline CDR1 and CDR2 sequences are GTSNPN and SVGIG (reference sequence). The CDR3: CAWSQNSGGNTDTQYF. The CDR3 DNA reads as TGTGCCTGGAGTCAGAATAGCGGGGGTAACACAGATACGCAGTATTTT.

The gene calls are TRBV2 and TRBJ2-2; D remains ambiguous. V lost 3 bases and J lost 6, with 2 bases in between. This CDR3 spans 11 amino acids. The germline gives CDR1 SNHLY, CDR2 FYNNEI. The CDR3 protein is CASSEPGELFF. The CDR3 DNA reads as TGTGCCAGCAGTGAGCCCGGGGAGCTGTTTTTT.

This clone was detected a few times. The J gene is TRBJ1-2, the V gene TRBV5-4, with 7 bases matching TRBD1. The CDR3 spans 14 residues. Looked up from germline, CDR1 is SGHNT and CDR2 is YYREEE (reference sequence). V lost 4 bases to trimming and J lost 4 bases; unmatched junction nucleotides: 7. This CDR3 is CASSLLTGVYGYTF. CDR3 DNA: TGTGCCAGCAGCCTCCTCACAGGGGTCTATGGCTACACCTTC. The whole variable domain, filled in from reference TRBV5-4 and TRBJ1-2, reads ETGVTQSPTHLIKTRGQQVTLRCSSQSGHNTVSWYQQALGQGPQFIFQYYREEENGRGNFPPRFSGLQFPNYSSELNVNALELDDSALYLCASSLLTGVYGYTFGSGTRLTVV.

The genes are TRBV9 and TRBJ2-1; 9 bases map to TRBD2. The CDR3 covers 15 residues. The germline CDR1 and CDR2 sequences are SGDLS and YYNGEE. The V segment lost 4 bases and the J segment 9 bases; nucleotides outside the gene matches: 11. CDR3 loop: CASSPPRAGGFEQFF. The CDR3 DNA reads as TGTGCCAGCAGCCCTCCAAGAGCGGGAGGTTTTGAGCAGTTCTTC. The full variable domain, completed using reference TRBV9 and TRBJ2-1, is DSGVTQTPKHLITATGQRVTLRCSPRSGDLSVYWYQQSLDQGLQFLIQYYNGEERAKGNILERFSAQQFPDLHSELNLSSLELGDSALYFCASSPPRAGGFEQFFGPGTRLTVL.

The chain combines TRBV5-1 with TRBJ2-7; weak D call: TRBD1 (6 bases). The CDR3 loop spans 15 amino acids. The germline CDR1 and CDR2 sequences are SGHRS and YFSETQ. Trimming removed 0 bases at V and 3 bases at J, with 13 bases between. The CDR3 loop reads CASSLAAGEYYEQYF. The DNA for the CDR3 is TGCGCCAGCAGCTTGGCCGCAGGGGAATACTACGAGCAGTACTTC.

This clone was seen a few times. This rearrangement joins TRBV7-9 to TRBJ1-2; D gene unclear. V was shortened by 2 bases and J by 0 bases, with 10 bases between the two germline ends. Germline lookup yields CDR1 SEHNR and CDR2 FQNEAQ (reference sequence). The CDR3 extends over 15 amino acids. The CDR3 bases are TGTGCCAGCAGCTTATTCGGGCGGACTAACTATGGCTACACCTTC. It encodes CASSLFGRTNYGYTF.

This clone was observed a few times. CDR3 residues: CASSLAGRGGAFF. CDR3 DNA sequence: TGTGCCAGCAGCTTAGCGGGGCGGGGAGGAGCTTTCTTT. This sequence joins TRBV7-9 and TRBJ1-1, with D possibly being TRBD1 (5 bases). Germline CDR1 and CDR2: SEHNR and FQNEAQ (reference sequence). This CDR3 has 13 residues. Trimming removed 0 bases from V and 10 bases from J, with 12 bases in between.

This chain uses TRBV25-1 with TRBJ2-3; tentatively, D is TRBD2 (7 bases). Trimming took off 3 bases at V and 4 bases at J, with 14 bases between the two ends. CDR1 MGHDK and CDR2 SYGVNS come from the germline V gene. This CDR3 region has 15 residues. CDR3: CASSDFLGGPDTQYF. In nucleotides, the CDR3 is TGTGCCAGCAGTGATTTTCTGGGGGGGCCAGATACGCAGTATTTT.

This chain connects TRBV6-1 to TRBJ1-2; TRBD1 might be the D (5 bases). The germline CDR1 and CDR2 sequences are MNHNS and SASEGT. The CDR3 is 16 amino acids. The V gene lost 3 bases and the J gene lost 1 base, with 15 bases spanning the gap. DNA of the CDR3: TGTGCCAGCAGTGATCCCCGGGACTTCCTTAACTATGGCTACACCTTC. The encoded protein is CASSDPRDFLNYGYTF.

The chain combines TRBV5-8 with TRBJ2-2, with 11 bases aligning to TRBD2. The junction had 4 bases not matched to a gene; V was cut back by 5 bases and J by 1 base. Germline assignment: CDR1 SGHTS and CDR2 YDEGEE. CDR3 length: 16 residues. Written as DNA, the CDR3 is TGTGCCAGCAGAACCGGACTAGCGGGGAACACCGGGGAGCTGTTTTTT. Translating gives CASRTGLAGNTGELFF.

The gene calls are TRBV18 and TRBJ1-1; D possibly corresponds to TRBD1 (5 bases). Germline CDR1 reads KGHSH; CDR2 reads LQKENI. The V gene lost 8 bases and the J gene lost 2 bases, with 15 bases spanning the gap. This CDR3 is built from 14 residues. The CDR3: CASLTGGFNTEAFF. CDR3 in DNA: TGTGCCAGCCTCACGGGGGGGTTCAACACTGAAGCTTTCTTT.

The chain is built from TRBV18 and TRBJ2-5; a weak D match, TRBD2 (7 bases). Germline V gene data show CDR1 as KGHSH and CDR2 as LQKENI. V shed 3 bases and J shed 9 bases, with 23 bases lying between them. The CDR3 loop spans 16 amino acids. The CDR3 loop reads CASSPQEGGTSAAQYF. In DNA, the CDR3 is TGTGCCAGCTCACCCCAGGAGGGGGGGACCTCCGCGGCCCAGTACTTC.

This sequence joins TRBV6-5 and TRBJ2-7, with 9 bases that match TRBD2. V shed 2 bases and J 5 bases; nucleotides not matched to a gene: 4. Germline-derived CDR1 and CDR2 are MNHEY and SVGAGI. CDR3 length: 14 amino acids. The CDR3 DNA reads as TGTGCCAGCAGTTACACCGGGACTAGCCACGAGCAGTACTTC. This gives the protein CASSYTGTSHEQYF.